This entry lists 20 T cell receptor beta chains sequenced from one sample in a study of blood T cell repertoires in COVID-19. TCRdb's table, derived via immunoSEQ multiplex PCR, lists solely in-frame clones and lacks some. Of about 150,000 clones listed, approximately 86% are singletons. Sequences were obtained from peripheral blood. These receptors all come from a woman in her forties or fifties with acute or convalescent COVID-19.

The chain uses TRBV5-6 and TRBJ2-7; D is perhaps TRBD2 (6 bases). CDR3 length equals 16 residues. With 4 bases removed from V and 0 bases from J, the gap between germline ends came to 17 bases. In germline, CDR1 is SGHDT, CDR2 YYEEEE. In nucleotides, the CDR3 is TGTGCCAGCAGCCTTGTATGGACTACTAGCTCCTACGAGCAGTACTTC. Translated, it gives CASSLVWTTSSYEQYF.

This chain joins TRBV30 and TRBJ2-1; D perhaps matches TRBD2 (5 bases). Germline CDR1 is GTSNPN and CDR2 is SVGIG (reference sequence). The CDR3 consists of 11 residues. The V end was cut by 6 bases, the J end by 3 bases, with 6 bases between. CDR3 protein: CACRDYNEQFF. CDR3 coding DNA: TGTGCCTGCCGGGACTACAATGAGCAGTTCTTC.

The chain employs TRBV5-1 and TRBJ1-1; D gene unclear. Germline V CDR1 and CDR2: SGHRS, YFSETQ. V lost 0 bases and J 1 base, leaving 7 bases between the germline ends. The CDR3 covers 14 residues. The CDR3 is CASSLDSRNTEAFF. In nucleotides, the CDR3 is TGCGCCAGCAGCTTGGACAGCCGGAACACTGAAGCTTTCTTT. The whole variable domain, remainder taken from reference TRBV5-1 and TRBJ1-1, is KAGVTQTPRYLIKTRGQQVTLSCSPISGHRSVSWYQQTPGQGLQFLFEYFSETQRNKGNFPGRFSGRQFSNSRSEMNVSTLELGDSALYLCASSLDSRNTEAFFGQGTRLTVV.

J is TRBJ1-2 and V is TRBV24-1, with 12 bases aligning to TRBD1. V shed 9 bases, J shed 8 bases, and the junction held 12 bases outside the gene matches. This CDR3 region has 15 residues. Germline V gene lookup returns CDR1 KGHDR and CDR2 SFDVKD. The DNA for the CDR3 is TGTGCCACCGGGACACCGGGACAGGGGGCGACGGGCTACACCTTC. Protein sequence: CATGTPGQGATGYTF.

The rearrangement links TRBV27 to TRBJ2-1; no definite D call. The germline V gene encodes CDR1 MNHEY and CDR2 SMNVEV (reference sequence). The CDR3 is 12 amino acids. Trimming cost V 3 bases and J 6 bases, with 6 bases left between them. The CDR3 DNA reads TGTGCCAGCAGTTTTTCTAGCAATGAGCAGTTCTTC. Amino acid sequence: CASSFSSNEQFF.

The CDR3 sequence is CASSLNRGPGTDTQYF. The CDR3 nucleotides read TGTGCCAGCAGCTTAAACAGGGGCCCGGGCACAGATACGCAGTATTTT. The rearrangement uses TRBV7-3 and TRBJ2-3; 7 bases agree with TRBD1. The CDR3 is 16 amino acids. V shed 1 base and J 1 base; nucleotides not matched to a gene: 5. The V gene's germline CDR1 is SGHTA and CDR2 FQGTGA.

V gene TRBV6-5 combines with J gene TRBJ1-2; 8 positions agree with TRBD1. CDR1 MNHEY and CDR2 SVGAGI come from the germline V gene. The V gene end was trimmed by 4 bases and the J gene end by 1 base; junction bases not matched to a gene: 5. The CDR3 totals 15 residues. The CDR3 nucleotides are TGTGCCAGCAGTTCCGGACAGGGTTTTAACTATGGCTACACCTTC. Protein sequence: CASSSGQGFNYGYTF.

This clone has a single count. The chain couples TRBV25-1 to TRBJ1-4; 8 nucleotides line up with TRBD1. CDR1 is MGHDK, CDR2 SYGVNS, per germline. Trimming removed 6 bases from V and 6 bases from J; junction bases left unmatched: 0. This CDR3 has 12 amino acids. For the CDR3, the DNA is TGTGCCAGCAGACAGGGGGATGAAAAACTGTTTTTT. This encodes CASRQGDEKLFF.

The chain uses TRBV7-3 and TRBJ2-5; 9 nucleotides line up with TRBD1. CDR1 SGHTA and CDR2 FQGTGA come from the germline V gene. This CDR3 comprises 15 residues. Trimming cost V 5 bases and J 1 base; bases outside gene matches: 5. The chain's CDR3 is CASSRGTGPQETQYF. The CDR3 coding sequence is TGTGCCAGCAGCCGTGGGACAGGGCCCCAAGAGACCCAGTACTTC.

V usage is TRBV5-1 and J usage is TRBJ2-1; D unclear. V lost 4 bases and J lost 0, with 11 bases in between. The CDR3 sequence is 15 residues long. Germline V gene sequence: CDR1 SGHRS, CDR2 YFSETQ. As DNA, the CDR3 is TGCGCCAGCAGCCCTGACATAAGCTCCTACAATGAGCAGTTCTTC. This codes for CASSPDISSYNEQFF.

This clone was seen once. The rearrangement uses TRBV27 and TRBJ1-2; no firm D call. There are 14 residues in the CDR3. Germline lookup yields CDR1 MNHEY and CDR2 SMNVEV (reference sequence). The ends were cut back, 3 bases at V and 4 bases at J, with 12 bases in the middle. CDR3 loop: CASSFLSGVYGYTF. As DNA, the CDR3 is TGTGCCAGCAGTTTCTTATCCGGGGTCTATGGCTACACCTTC.

The genes are TRBV6-5 and TRBJ2-6; no definite D call. Between the trimmed V and J ends, which lost 6 bases and 4 bases, there was a span of 13 bases. This CDR3 spans 15 amino acids. CDR1 MNHEY and CDR2 SVGAGI come from the germline V gene. The CDR3 sequence is CASSLYRAGANVLTF. CDR3 in DNA: TGTGCCAGCAGCCTTTACAGAGCAGGGGCCAACGTCCTGACTTTC.

This chain joins TRBV7-3 and TRBJ2-3; D is unresolved. Looked up from germline, CDR1 is SGHTA and CDR2 is FQGTGA. The CDR3 has 13 amino acids. V lost 5 bases to trimming and J lost 0 bases, with 6 bases between them. The CDR3 loop is CASSKLSTDTQYF. In DNA, the CDR3 is TGTGCCAGCAGCAAACTTAGCACAGATACGCAGTATTTT.

This clone occurred once. The rearrangement links TRBV11-2 to TRBJ2-7; TRBD2 matches at 9 bases. The CDR3 is made up of 14 amino acids. Germline loops: CDR1 SGHAT, CDR2 FQNNGV. J was trimmed by 5 bases and V by 3 bases; bases with no gene match: 5. The CDR3 coding sequence is TGTGCCAGCAGCTTCCAGCGGGGGGCTAACGAGCAGTACTTC. Translating it yields CASSFQRGANEQYF.

The rearrangement links TRBV2 to TRBJ2-3; TRBD2 matches at 7 bases. V lost 4 bases to trimming and J lost 2 bases; unmatched junction nucleotides: 9. The CDR3 is 16 amino acids. CDR1 SNHLY and CDR2 FYNNEI come from the germline V gene. The CDR3 here is CASSAGEREDTDTQYF. CDR3 nucleotide sequence: TGTGCCAGCAGTGCCGGGGAGCGGGAAGACACAGATACGCAGTATTTT.

V usage is TRBV10-3 and J usage is TRBJ1-2, with 7 bases identical to TRBD1. The J segment lost 5 bases and the V segment lost 1 base, leaving 7 bases of the junction unmatched. The CDR3 contains 15 residues. Germline V lookup: CDR1 ENHRY, CDR2 SYGVKD. The CDR3 DNA follows: TGTGCCATCAGTGAGTTTGGGACAGATCCTTATGGCTACACCTTC. Its protein product is CAISEFGTDPYGYTF.

The genes are TRBV30 and TRBJ1-2, with 10 bases aligning to TRBD1. J was trimmed by 2 bases and V by 1 base; bases with no gene match: 10. Per germline, CDR1 GTSNPN and CDR2 SVGIG (reference sequence). This CDR3 region has 17 residues. The DNA for the CDR3 is TGTGCCTGGAGTGAAGACAGGGGGCGGCCTCCGAACTATGGCTACACCTTC. This translates into CAWSEDRGRPPNYGYTF.

The V call is TRBV5-6, the J call TRBJ1-2; TRBD1 agrees at 8 bases. From germline, CDR1 is SGHDT and CDR2 YYEEEE. J was trimmed by 8 bases and V by 6 bases; bases with no gene match: 9. The CDR3 is 13 amino acids. CDR3 bases: TGTGCCAGCACCTTTGGACAGGGAGACGGCTACACCTTC. It translates to CASTFGQGDGYTF.

This clone was counted once. This chain joins TRBV18 and TRBJ1-6; 7 nucleotides match TRBD1. Per the germline V gene, CDR1 is KGHSH and CDR2 is LQKENI. The CDR3 covers 15 residues. The J segment lost 5 bases and the V segment lost 5 bases, leaving 6 bases of the junction unmatched. CDR3 region: CASSSRQGHNSPLHF. The CDR3 region has the DNA TGTGCCAGCTCATCAAGACAGGGTCATAATTCACCCCTCCACTTT.

The chain joins TRBV7-3 to TRBJ1-1, with 7 nucleotides matching TRBD1. CDR1 SGHTA and CDR2 FQGTGA come from the germline V gene. The junction had 5 bases not matched to a gene; V was cut back by 0 bases and J by 1 base. The CDR3 has 16 amino acids. CDR3 coding DNA: TGTGCCAGCAGCTTAACGTTTACAGGGGCGAACACTGAAGCTTTCTTT. Protein: CASSLTFTGANTEAFF.